A selection of T cell receptor beta chains follows, all from one sample in a study of blood T cell repertoires in COVID-19. Assay: immunoSEQ multiplex PCR; the TCRdb copy retains only in-frame clones and omits some. The sample carries around 100,000 clones, around nine tenths recorded once. The sample consisted of peripheral blood. The origin of the receptors is a human donor in a cohort sampled during active COVID-19. Each CDR3 is given with its conserved first and last residue.

TRBJ2-1,TRBV6-5,CASSYLGGNNEQFF
TRBJ2-3,TRBV4-1,CASSLWSAGDTDTQYF
TRBJ1-2,TRBV4-2,CASSQDEAQPGGYTF
TRBJ1-2,TRBV7-9,CASSLESGGYTF
TRBJ2-1,TRBV5-4,CASSLDRGKYNEQFF
TRBJ1-1,TRBV15,CATSRGTGGSNTEAFF
TRBJ2-1,TRBV11-2,CASSLGASGRGYNEQFF
TRBJ2-1,TRBV30,CAWSVRRLYNEQFF
TRBJ1-2,TRBV5-4,CASSQPTGGYYTF
TRBJ1-2,TRBV7-9,CASSLGRGGSQDLGYTF
TRBJ2-5,TRBV2,CASSLNPDSQETQYF
TRBJ2-7,TRBV11-2,CASSLAGGAYEQYF
TRBJ2-7,TRBV14,CASSRVSHEQYF
TRBJ2-3,TRBV29-1,CSVDSIPPSTDTQYF
TRBJ2-3,TRBV23-1,CASSQSKGAADTQYF
TRBJ2-7,TRBV19,CASSPDRDRGSYEQYF
TRBJ1-2,TRBV3-1/TRBV3-2,CASSQAHGRIQPPGYGYTF
TRBJ2-3,TRBV19,CASSNRTPQRGTDTQYF
TRBJ1-5,TRBV6-6,CASSYSQGSTHF